This T cell receptor beta chain was sequenced during a study of lymphopenia after photon versus proton radiotherapy (dated by TCRdb to between 2019 and 2020). Notes on the research overall: Photon and proton radiation therapy were compared by the study for their immunological effects in patients with gastrointestinal tumors who developed high-grade lymphopenia. The 15 to 20 patients in the cohort had gastrointestinal tumors, were treated with either photon or proton therapy, and subsequently developed lymphopenia. The goal of the study was to describe how the two radiation modalities differ in their effects on the immune system. Beyond this particular receptor, the publication reports: Proton-treated patients stayed relatively stable during treatment, while photon-treated patients lost naive T cells and TCR diversity and gained effector/memory populations. After the lymphocyte count nadir, oligoclonal expansion, especially of CD8+ Temra cells, was observed in photon-treated repertoires, and the drop in diversity was driven by this expansion. The survival association was examined only in patients who died, and the authors described better survival with proton therapy as a possibility, not as a demonstrated result. Across the cohort, an inverse correlation was found between a larger post-nadir drop in TCR diversity and overall survival time among patients who died.

The junction carries 14 bases between V and J, which are trimmed by 3 bases and 6 bases respectively. The CDR3 numbers 14 residues from cysteine through phenylalanine. Left in the record is the CDR3 DNA by itself, 42 bases read in frame from the first base. Reading the germline V gene gives CDR1 KGHSH and CDR2 LQKENI. Library prep was done by the immunoSEQ multiplex PCR assay. T cell repertoires were profiled by deep sequencing of rearranged TCR beta loci, alongside multiparametric flow cytometry. TCRdb limited this immuneACCESS table to in-frame rearrangements with V and J called. A share of clones is missing; checked studies link under half to unresolved V genes, and the rest is unexplained. Across this sample there are 39,000 or so clones, with about 90% seen only once. The ten largest clones represent nearly 15% of the sample. With respect to this clone: What this receptor recognizes is not known. Per-base quality was not reported, and no clone a single base away is much larger than it.

This receptor was obtained from a man in his sixties with cholangiocarcinoma. Here the sequenced sample was peripheral blood, taken from a patient treated with photon-based radiotherapy. This sequence uses TRBV18 and TRBJ1-2; a weak D assignment points to TRBD1 (6 bases agree). The CDR3 protein: CASSPDVGDNGYTF. The DNA sequence reads TGTGCCAGCTCACCGGATGTAGGGGACAATGGCTACACCTTC.